The next 28 T cell receptor beta chains were all read from a single sample in a study of shared clonotypes between healthy human individuals. Profiled with immunoSEQ multiplex PCR; TCRdb holds only in-frame clones, not every one. The sample has millions of clones; roughly nine tenths are singletons. Input material: naive CD4+ T cells sorted from blood. Subset of the sample: CD45RA+ positively selected. These receptors were obtained from a young man in good health.

The chain couples TRBV2 to TRBJ1-1, with 7 bases identical to TRBD1. The germline V gene has CDR1 SNHLY and CDR2 FYNNEI. The CDR3 has 13 residues. Germline trimming cut 10 bases from V and 1 base from J; bases unmatched to any gene: 6. Here the CDR3 reads CATAGQRNTEAFF. The DNA for the CDR3 is TGTGCCACTGCGGGACAGAGGAACACTGAAGCTTTCTTT.

This clone has a handful of counts. The chain carries TRBV4-1 and TRBJ2-1; TRBD2 aligns across 7 bases. The CDR3 extends over 16 amino acids. The germline CDR1 and CDR2 sequences are MGHRA and YSYEKL. The ends lost 1 base at V and 8 bases at J; junction bases unmatched: 11. The CDR3 coding sequence is TGCGCCAGCAGCCAAGGGGAGGGTAGGTATTCCGATGAGCAGTTCTTC. Protein sequence: CASSQGEGRYSDEQFF.

The V call is TRBV6-5, the J call TRBJ2-2, with D possibly matching TRBD1 (6 bases). CDR1 and CDR2 (germline): MNHEY, SVGAGI. With 1 base removed from V and 6 bases from J, the gap between germline ends came to 12 bases. The CDR3 runs 15 residues. The CDR3 bases are TGTGCCAGCAGTTACTATACAGGGTCCCCCGGGGAGCTGTTTTTT. Its protein product is CASSYYTGSPGELFF.

The chain recombines TRBV10-1 with TRBJ2-7; tentatively, D is TRBD1 or TRBD2 (6 bases each). Germline CDR1 and CDR2: WNHNN and SYGVQD (reference sequence). This CDR3 region has 13 residues. The germline V and J ends were trimmed by 5 bases and 1 base, with 9 bases remaining between them. Here the CDR3 reads CASSTGRSYEQYF. The CDR3 DNA is TGCGCCAGCAGTACAGGGAGGTCCTACGAGCAGTACTTC.

This clone was seen a single time. This chain uses TRBV6-5 with TRBJ2-2; tentative D call: TRBD2 (5 bases). CDR3 length: 14 residues. Trimming pared 8 bases from V and 1 base from J, leaving 11 bases between. CDR1 MNHEY and CDR2 SVGAGI come from the germline V gene. For the CDR3, the DNA is TGTGCCAGCCGCCCCGGGGTGAACACCGGGGAGCTGTTTTTT. Translation: CASRPGVNTGELFF.

The DNA for the CDR3 is TGTGCCAGCAGCTTGAGTAGCGCGCGGGGGGCCGATACGCAGTATTTT. This codes for CASSLSSARGADTQYF. This sequence joins TRBV7-2 and TRBJ2-3; 8 bases are shared with TRBD2. Germline assignment: CDR1 SGHTA and CDR2 FQGNSA. The CDR3 is 16 amino acids. Trimming at V came to 3 bases and at J to 6 bases, leaving 11 bases not matched to a gene.

The gene calls are TRBV12-5 and TRBJ1-1, with a tentative D call TRBD1 (6 bases). This CDR3 is built from 17 residues. With 3 bases removed from V and 2 bases from J, the gap between germline ends came to 19 bases. Germline loops: CDR1 LGHNT, CDR2 FRNRAP. The CDR3 sequence is CASGLTPTPGVNTEAFF. The CDR3 bases are TGTGCTAGTGGTTTAACGCCGACCCCAGGGGTCAACACTGAAGCTTTCTTT. Supplemented by reference TRBV12-5 and TRBJ1-1, the full variable domain reads DARVTQTPRHKVTEMGQEVTMRCQPILGHNTVFWYRQTMMQGLELLAYFRNRAPLDDSGMPKDRFSAEMPDATLATLKIQPSEPRDSAVYFCASGLTPTPGVNTEAFFGQGTRLTVV.

This clone turned up a few times. This chain uses TRBV7-2 with TRBJ1-1; 7 positions agree with TRBD1. The junction had 2 bases not matched to a gene; V was cut back by 4 bases and J by 0 bases. CDR1 and CDR2 (germline): SGHTA, FQGNSA. The CDR3 consists of 14 residues. As DNA, the CDR3 is TGTGCCAGCAGCTGGGGACAGATGAACACTGAAGCTTTCTTT. It specifies CASSWGQMNTEAFF.

The J gene is TRBJ2-3, the V gene TRBV5-4; 15 nucleotides align to TRBD2. The CDR3 is made up of 20 amino acids. V shed 3 bases and J 2 bases; nucleotides not matched to a gene: 13. Germline lookup yields CDR1 SGHNT and CDR2 YYREEE (reference sequence). The CDR3 DNA follows: TGTGCCAGCAGCTCGGCACCGGGACTAGCGGGGGGCCGAAACACAGATACGCAGTATTTT. It is translated as CASSSAPGLAGGRNTDTQYF.

With regard to this clone: The same CDR3 arises from other DNA sequences in this sample as well. J is TRBJ2-1 and V is TRBV4-1; D is possibly TRBD1 (6 bases). Trimming pared 0 bases from V and 4 bases from J, leaving 10 bases between. There are 15 residues in the CDR3. CDR1 is MGHRA, CDR2 YSYEKL, per germline. The CDR3 region has the DNA TGCGCCAGCAGCCAAGATGGGGGCCCGTACAATGAGCAGTTCTTC. The encoded protein is CASSQDGGPYNEQFF.

The chain employs TRBV5-1 and TRBJ1-5, with TRBD1 as a possible D gene (6 bases). CDR3 length: 15 amino acids. Trimming pared 4 bases from V and 0 bases from J, leaving 11 bases between. CDR1 and CDR2 (germline): SGHRS, YFSETQ. CDR3 sequence: CASSVDSYSNQPQHF. The CDR3 DNA is TGCGCCAGCAGCGTGGACAGCTATAGCAATCAGCCCCAGCATTTT.

The chain has TRBV12-5 and TRBJ2-7, with 7 bases fitting TRBD2. The junction had 5 bases not matched to a gene; V was cut back by 2 bases and J by 4 bases. Germline V gives CDR1 LGHNT, CDR2 FRNRAP. The CDR3 has 14 amino acids. As DNA, the CDR3 is TGTGCTAGTGGTTTGTTCGCGGGAGCTTACGAGCAGTACTTC. Amino acids: CASGLFAGAYEQYF.

This clone was recorded only once. V gene TRBV7-2 combines with J gene TRBJ1-6, with D possibly being TRBD1 (5 bases). V lost 5 bases and J 6 bases, leaving 17 bases between the germline ends. The CDR3 is made up of 16 amino acids. Germline V gives CDR1 SGHTA, CDR2 FQGNSA. CDR3 in DNA: TGTGCCAGCAGCCCCGGTCGGACATCTTTTAATTCACCCCTCCACTTT. Protein: CASSPGRTSFNSPLHF.

The chain employs TRBV30 and TRBJ2-7; 8 bases are shared with TRBD2. The V and J ends lost 4 bases and 6 bases, in that order; junction bases with no gene match: 8. The length of the CDR3 is 13 residues. In germline, CDR1 is GTSNPN, CDR2 SVGIG (reference sequence). CDR3 residues: CAWIGVAGSEQYF. The CDR3 DNA is TGTGCCTGGATTGGGGTAGCGGGAAGCGAGCAGTACTTC.

J is TRBJ2-5 and V is TRBV6-6, with 10 bases that match TRBD2. The junction had 5 bases not matched to a gene; V was cut back by 5 bases and J by 5 bases. From germline, CDR1 is MNHNY and CDR2 SVGAGI (reference sequence). This CDR3 has 14 residues. CDR3 coding DNA: TGTGCCAGCAGTCGGACTAGCGGTTGGGAGACCCAGTACTTC. Its protein product is CASSRTSGWETQYF.

The chain uses TRBV19 and TRBJ1-4, with D unclear. The CDR3 has 15 amino acids. Germline V gives CDR1 LNHDA, CDR2 SQIVND (reference sequence). V was cut by 3 bases and J by 2 bases, with 10 bases left in between. The CDR3 region is CASSISVATNEKLFF. In DNA form, the CDR3 reads TGTGCCAGTAGTATTAGCGTGGCCACTAATGAAAAACTGTTTTTT. Filled out from reference TRBV19 and TRBJ1-4, the complete variable domain reads DGGITQSPKYLFRKEGQNVTLSCEQNLNHDAMYWYRQDPGQGLRLIYYSQIVNDFQKGDIAEGYSVSREKKESFPLTVTSAQKNPTAFYLCASSISVATNEKLFFGSGTQLSVL.

This chain connects TRBV6-5 to TRBJ1-2; 11 positions agree with TRBD1. The CDR3 is made up of 14 amino acids. CDR1 MNHEY and CDR2 SVGAGI come from the germline V gene. V trimming: 6 bases; J trimming: 4 bases; junction bases outside the gene matches: 4. The CDR3 here is CASRGQGEGYGYTF. The CDR3 DNA sequence: TGTGCCAGCAGGGGACAGGGGGAGGGCTATGGCTACACCTTC.

The gene calls are TRBV11-3 and TRBJ2-5; the match to TRBD2 covers 11 bases. V trimming: 4 bases; J trimming: 4 bases; junction bases outside the gene matches: 2. The CDR3 extends over 14 amino acids. CDR1 is SGHNT, CDR2 YENEEA, per germline. CDR3 sequence: CASSSGLAGETQYF. CDR3 sequence (DNA): TGTGCCAGCAGCTCTGGACTAGCGGGAGAGACCCAGTACTTC. Drawing the rest from reference TRBV11-3 and TRBJ2-5, the complete variable domain is EAGVVQSPRYKIIEKKQPVAFWCNPISGHNTLYWYLQNLGQGPELLIRYENEEAVDDSQLPKDRFSAERLKGVDSTLKIQPAELGDSAVYLCASSSGLAGETQYFGPGTRLLVL.

Concerning this clone: The same CDR3 can be traced to other DNA sequences in this sample. The V gene is TRBV5-1, the J gene TRBJ1-2, with a tentative D call TRBD1 (6 bases). Germline loops: CDR1 SGHRS, CDR2 YFSETQ. The germline V and J ends were trimmed by 1 base and 0 bases, with 10 bases remaining between them. This CDR3 has 15 residues. The CDR3 spells CASSLRTDSNYGYTF. The CDR3 nucleotides read TGCGCCAGCAGCTTGCGGACAGACTCTAACTATGGCTACACCTTC.

The V call is TRBV19, the J call TRBJ1-4; D unresolved. The CDR3 has 14 amino acids. Looked up from germline, CDR1 is LNHDA and CDR2 is SQIVND (reference sequence). Between the trimmed V and J ends, which lost 5 bases and 0 bases, there was a span of 7 bases. CDR3 coding DNA: TGTGCCAGTAGTCTTCGAGCAACTAATGAAAAACTGTTTTTT. It encodes CASSLRATNEKLFF. Full variable domain (missing parts from reference TRBV19 and TRBJ1-4): DGGITQSPKYLFRKEGQNVTLSCEQNLNHDAMYWYRQDPGQGLRLIYYSQIVNDFQKGDIAEGYSVSREKKESFPLTVTSAQKNPTAFYLCASSLRATNEKLFFGSGTQLSVL.

This clone was counted a single time. This sequence joins TRBV28 and TRBJ1-5; the D is unclear. The germline V gene has CDR1 MDHEN and CDR2 SYDVKM. The CDR3 length is 15 residues. V was clipped by 6 bases and J by 2 bases, with 14 bases between them. The CDR3 here is CASRYSVLGNQPQHF. The CDR3 region has the DNA TGTGCCAGCAGATACTCTGTATTGGGCAATCAGCCCCAGCATTTT.

This clone was seen only once. Distinct nucleotide sequences in the sample also encode this CDR3. This sequence joins TRBV9 and TRBJ2-1; no definite D call. CDR3 length equals 14 residues. Germline lookup yields CDR1 SGDLS and CDR2 YYNGEE. V lost 0 bases, J lost 0 bases, and 4 bases lay in between. CDR3 sequence reads: CASSVGGSYNEQFF. The CDR3 nucleotides read TGTGCCAGCAGCGTAGGCGGCTCCTACAATGAGCAGTTCTTC.

The rearrangement joins TRBV30 to TRBJ1-1; 8 positions agree with TRBD1. The CDR3 loop spans 15 amino acids. In germline, CDR1 is GTSNPN, CDR2 SVGIG (reference sequence). Trimming removed 4 bases from V and 6 bases from J; junction bases left unmatched: 13. The CDR3 reads CAWTRQGARVAEAFF. The DNA of the CDR3 is TGTGCCTGGACTAGGCAGGGGGCTAGGGTCGCTGAAGCTTTCTTT.

V gene TRBV10-1 combines with J gene TRBJ1-1; D gene unclear. From germline, CDR1 is WNHNN and CDR2 SYGVQD (reference sequence). Between the trimmed V and J ends, which lost 3 bases and 1 base, there was a span of 6 bases. This CDR3 is built from 13 residues. The CDR3 loop is CASSDGANTEAFF. The DNA for the CDR3 is TGCGCCAGCAGTGATGGTGCGAACACTGAAGCTTTCTTT.

CDR3 protein: CASSLAGTDNSPLHF. Written as DNA, the CDR3 is TGTGCCAGCAGCTTAGCGGGGACCGATAATTCACCCCTCCACTTT. J is TRBJ1-6 and V is TRBV7-6, with D perhaps TRBD1 (5 bases). The V end lost 0 bases, the J end lost 5 bases, and 8 bases lay between the germline ends. The CDR3 length is 15 residues. The V gene's germline CDR1 is SGHVS and CDR2 FNYEAQ.

The chain has TRBV27 and TRBJ2-5, with TRBD2 identical over 8 bases. V lost 3 bases, J lost 4 bases, and 7 bases stayed unmatched. From germline, CDR1 is MNHEY and CDR2 SMNVEV (reference sequence). CDR3 length: 15 amino acids. The CDR3 DNA is TGTGCCAGCAGTTTCGGTTACGGGGGGGGAGAGACCCAGTACTTC. It codes for CASSFGYGGGETQYF.

The gene calls are TRBV10-3 and TRBJ2-5; 8 bases align to TRBD2. With 0 bases clipped from V and 4 bases from J, the junction kept 16 bases outside the gene matches. The germline gives CDR1 ENHRY, CDR2 SYGVKD. This CDR3 region has 19 residues. Here the CDR3 reads CAISESKVGGGLERETQYF. The CDR3 DNA follows: TGTGCCATCAGTGAGTCGAAGGTTGGCGGGGGGTTAGAAAGAGAGACCCAGTACTTC.

In the case of this clone: The sample contains more than one DNA sequence encoding this CDR3. This sequence joins TRBV6-5 and TRBJ1-6; TRBD1 matches at 8 bases. CDR1 and CDR2 from the germline V gene are MNHEY and SVGAGI. This CDR3 region has 14 residues. Trimming removed 6 bases from V and 7 bases from J; junction bases left unmatched: 5. The CDR3 sequence is CASSRTGINSPLHF. The CDR3 DNA follows: TGTGCCAGCAGCCGGACAGGGATCAATTCACCCCTCCACTTT.